This passage covers 22 T cell receptor beta chains from one sample sequenced in a study of CD8+CD57+ T cells in acquired aplastic anemia. TCR beta VDJ and CDR3 profiles were obtained from a genomic DNA template. TCRdb independently ran MiXCR on the reads; one entry per CDR3 protein. The sample includes 40,000 to 50,000 distinct CDR3 sequences, around 72% seen only once; the top ten take 30% to 40%. Specimen: sorted CD4+, CD8+, or CD8+CD57+ T cells (not recorded which) from PBMCs. The receptors derive from a human donor in good health, serving as a control.

The CDR3 nucleotides read TGTGCCACCAGCTTTACAGGGAGCTCTGGAAACACCATATATTTT. It encodes CATSFTGSSGNTIYF. The rearrangement joins TRBV15 to TRBJ1-3, with D perhaps matching TRBD1 (6 bases). CDR1 is LNHNV, CDR2 YYDKDF, per germline (reference sequence). This CDR3 is 15 amino acids long. V lost 5 bases, J lost 0 bases, and 11 bases lay in between. The full variable domain, in which reference TRBV15 and TRBJ1-3 provide the parts outside the CDR3, is DAMVIQNPRYQVTQFGKPVTLSCSQTLNHNVMYWYQQKSSQAPKLLFHYYDKDFNNEADTPDNFQSRRPNTSFCFLDIRSPGLGDTAMYLCATSFTGSSGNTIYFGEGSWLTVV.

The genes are TRBV6-5 and TRBJ1-1; D uncertain. The CDR3 is 14 residues long. V was pared by 8 bases and J by 1 base, with 14 bases between. Germline V gene data show CDR1 as MNHEY and CDR2 as SVGAGI. Here the CDR3 DNA reads TGTGCCAGCCGTTCGGGCAACTCGAACACTGAAGCTTTCTTT. Translating gives CASRSGNSNTEAFF.

The V gene is TRBV12-3 or TRBV12-4, the J gene TRBJ1-6; 7 nucleotides align to TRBD1. There are 14 residues in the CDR3. Germline trimming cut 3 bases from V and 10 bases from J; bases unmatched to any gene: 6. This CDR3 reads CASSLATGRSPLHF. DNA for the CDR3: TGTGCCAGCAGTTTGGCGACAGGGAGATCACCCCTCCACTTT.

CDR3 nucleotide sequence: TGTGCCAGCAGCTTAGCCGGGACAGGGGATCAGTACTTC. Amino acid sequence: CASSLAGTGDQYF. The gene calls are TRBV7-6 and TRBJ2-7, with 10 bases aligning to TRBD1. Germline lookup yields CDR1 SGHVS and CDR2 FNYEAQ. The V segment lost 0 bases and the J segment 10 bases; nucleotides outside the gene matches: 3. This CDR3 is 13 amino acids long.

This rearrangement joins TRBV12-3 or TRBV12-4 to TRBJ2-3; TRBD2 aligns across 9 bases. The CDR3 has 18 amino acids. The J segment lost 6 bases and the V segment lost 3 bases, leaving 16 bases of the junction unmatched. The CDR3, as DNA: TGTGCCAGCAGTTTTTCTCCGACAGCGGGGGGTCCCAAGGATACGCAGTATTTT. This codes for CASSFSPTAGGPKDTQYF.

This chain links TRBV7-9 with TRBJ2-2; D ambiguous. The CDR3 runs to 12 residues. Germline loops: CDR1 SEHNR, CDR2 FQNEAQ (reference sequence). With 5 bases removed from V and 4 bases from J, the gap between germline ends came to 5 bases. The CDR3: CASSTGTGELFF. The CDR3 DNA reads as TGTGCCAGCAGCACTGGCACCGGGGAGCTGTTTTTT.

J is TRBJ2-7 and V is TRBV10-3; 12 positions match TRBD2. The CDR3 loop spans 16 amino acids. The junction had 7 bases not matched to a gene; V was cut back by 5 bases and J by 2 bases. Germline V CDR1 and CDR2: ENHRY, SYGVKD. The CDR3 spells CAISTTSGGATYEQYF. The CDR3 DNA reads as TGTGCCATCAGTACGACTAGCGGGGGTGCCACCTACGAGCAGTACTTC.

The rearrangement uses TRBV7-2 and TRBJ2-7; TRBD1 agrees at 7 bases. The CDR3 consists of 14 residues. Trimming removed 5 bases from V and 3 bases from J; junction bases left unmatched: 7. Germline-derived CDR1 and CDR2 are SGHTA and FQGNSA. CDR3 nucleotide sequence: TGTGCCAGCAGCCCACCGGGACAGTTCTACGAGCAGTACTTC. Translating it yields CASSPPGQFYEQYF.

The chain uses TRBV7-2 and TRBJ2-1; the D gene is possibly TRBD2 (5 bases). Germline V CDR1 and CDR2: SGHTA, FQGNSA. This CDR3 comprises 12 residues. Trimming removed 8 bases from V and 4 bases from J, with 9 bases in between. The CDR3: CASGGQYNEQFF. CDR3 sequence (DNA): TGTGCCAGCGGCGGGCAGTACAATGAGCAGTTCTTC.

This clonotype has ten or more counts. CDR3 region: CASSGLAGGPEEQFF. CDR3 sequence (DNA): TGTGCCAGCAGTGGACTAGCGGGAGGGCCGGAAGAGCAGTTCTTC. The genes are TRBV2 and TRBJ2-1; TRBD2 aligns across 14 bases. This CDR3 is built from 15 residues. V was pared by 4 bases and J by 10 bases, with 6 bases of the junction left unmatched. Per the germline V gene, CDR1 is SNHLY and CDR2 is FYNNEI.

This clonotype was seen only a few times. The chain is built from TRBV25-1 and TRBJ1-1, with D possibly matching TRBD1 (6 bases). V was trimmed by 7 bases and J by 0 bases, leaving 15 bases between them. This CDR3 comprises 15 residues. CDR1 and CDR2 from the germline V gene are MGHDK and SYGVNS. The CDR3 region has the DNA TGTGCCAGCAAAGAGGGGGAGGGAATGAACACTGAAGCTTTCTTT. Translation: CASKEGEGMNTEAFF.

The chain has TRBV20-1 and TRBJ2-7, with 8 bases matching TRBD1. The CDR3 has 13 amino acids. The trim removed 4 bases at V and 6 bases at J, leaving 8 bases unmatched. Germline assignment: CDR1 DFQATT and CDR2 SNEGSKA (reference sequence). For the CDR3, the DNA is TGCAGTGCTATCCGGACAGGGAGGCTCGAGCAGTACTTC. Translated: CSAIRTGRLEQYF.

This chain uses TRBV5-8 with TRBJ2-5; 7 bases agree with TRBD2. The J segment lost 5 bases and the V segment lost 4 bases, leaving 11 bases of the junction unmatched. The germline V gene encodes CDR1 SGHTS and CDR2 YDEGEE. CDR3 size: 15 residues. The CDR3 nucleotides read TGTGCCAGCAGCCATAAGTGGGAGGGGTTGGAGACCCAGTACTTC. Protein product: CASSHKWEGLETQYF.

This chain joins TRBV19 and TRBJ2-7, with TRBD1 identical over 11 bases. J was trimmed by 3 bases and V by 7 bases; bases with no gene match: 5. The CDR3 totals 14 residues. CDR1 and CDR2 (germline): LNHDA, SQIVND (reference sequence). The CDR3 region is CASKRTGGLYEQYF. In nucleotides, the CDR3 is TGTGCCAGTAAAAGGACAGGGGGCCTCTACGAGCAGTACTTC.

This clonotype was counted only a few times. The CDR3 spells CATRFSGANVLTF. CDR3 in DNA: TGTGCCACCAGGTTCTCTGGGGCCAACGTCCTGACTTTC. The chain uses TRBV15 and TRBJ2-6, with unresolved D. V dropped 6 bases and J dropped 0 bases, with 3 bases sitting between them. This CDR3 spans 13 amino acids. Germline-derived CDR1 and CDR2 are LNHNV and YYDKDF (reference sequence).

This chain uses TRBV29-1 with TRBJ1-2, with 10 nucleotides matching TRBD1. The CDR3 contains 14 residues. The germline gives CDR1 SQVTM, CDR2 ANQGSEA. V lost 3 bases and J lost 2; bases outside the gene matches: 3. The CDR3 region has the DNA TGCAGCGTTGATTGGACAGGGGGAAACTATGGCTACACCTTC. Amino acids: CSVDWTGGNYGYTF.

J is TRBJ1-2 and V is TRBV25-1; D is unresolved. This CDR3 spans 15 amino acids. CDR1 and CDR2 (germline): MGHDK, SYGVNS. V was trimmed by 3 bases and J by 5 bases, leaving 16 bases between them. CDR3 nucleotide sequence: TGTGCCAGCAGTGACCGTGACAATTGGGCGTATGGCTACACCTTC. It translates to CASSDRDNWAYGYTF.

In nucleotides, the CDR3 is TGCAGCGTTGACTCTGTTACCGGGGAGCTGTTTTTT. This codes for CSVDSVTGELFF. The chain combines TRBV29-1 with TRBJ2-2, with D uncertain. Germline V gives CDR1 SQVTM, CDR2 ANQGSEA. The CDR3 runs to 12 residues. V lost 3 bases and J lost 5, with 7 bases in between.

The V gene is TRBV29-1, the J gene TRBJ1-1; weak D call: TRBD1 (5 bases). The germline V gene has CDR1 SQVTM and CDR2 ANQGSEA. The CDR3 has 12 residues. V lost 4 bases to trimming and J lost 5 bases, with 11 bases between them. CDR3 in amino acids: CSVGWGATEAFF. CDR3 nucleotides: TGCAGCGTTGGATGGGGCGCGACTGAAGCTTTCTTT.

This clonotype appeared a single time. As DNA, the CDR3 is TGTGCCATCAGTGGGAAGGGTGAGCAGTTCTTC. Translation: CAISGKGEQFF. This chain joins TRBV10-3 and TRBJ2-1; D gene unclear. V was shortened by 4 bases and J by 9 bases, with 7 bases between the two germline ends. Looked up from germline, CDR1 is ENHRY and CDR2 is SYGVKD. The CDR3 spans 11 residues.

The chain employs TRBV5-8 and TRBJ1-3, with 7 bases fitting TRBD1. Germline V gene lookup returns CDR1 SGHTS and CDR2 YDEGEE. This CDR3 comprises 15 residues. The V and J ends lost 3 bases and 3 bases, in that order; junction bases with no gene match: 6. For the CDR3, the DNA is TGTGCCAGCAGCTCCAGACAGGGAGATGGAAACACCATATATTTT. This translates into CASSSRQGDGNTIYF.

This chain links TRBV7-9 with TRBJ2-7; 7 nucleotides agree with TRBD1. V gave up 7 bases and J gave up 0 bases; unmatched junction bases: 6. This CDR3 is 14 amino acids long. CDR1 and CDR2 (germline): SEHNR, FQNEAQ (reference sequence). CDR3 residues: CASTRAGGSYEQYF. Here the CDR3 DNA reads TGTGCCAGCACCCGGGCAGGGGGCTCCTACGAGCAGTACTTC.